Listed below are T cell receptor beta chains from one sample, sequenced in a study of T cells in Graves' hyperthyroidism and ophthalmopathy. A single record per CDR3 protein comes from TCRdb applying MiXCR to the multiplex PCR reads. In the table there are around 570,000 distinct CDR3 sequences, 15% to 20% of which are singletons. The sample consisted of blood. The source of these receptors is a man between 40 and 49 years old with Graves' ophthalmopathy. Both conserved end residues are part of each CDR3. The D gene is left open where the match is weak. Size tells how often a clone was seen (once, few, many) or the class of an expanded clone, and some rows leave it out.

CDR3 protein: CATSPGTSGMPDTQYF; CDR3 DNA: TGTGCCACCTCCCCCGGGACTAGCGGGATGCCAGATACGCAGTATTTT; J gene: TRBJ2-3; D gene: TRBD2; clone size: few; V gene: TRBV2
CDR3 protein: CASSFVLGQGFTYEQYF; CDR3 DNA: TGTGCCAGCAGCTTTGTTCTCGGACAGGGGTTCACCTACGAGCAGTACTTC; J gene: TRBJ2-7; D gene: TRBD1; clone size: few; V gene: TRBV28
CDR3 protein: CASTPNSGNTIYF; CDR3 DNA: TGTGCCAGCACCCCTAACTCTGGAAACACCATATATTTT; J gene: TRBJ1-3; D gene: -; clone size: many; V gene: TRBV12-3/TRBV12-4
CDR3 protein: CASIRLAGNEQFF; CDR3 DNA: TGTGCCAGCATCCGATTAGCGGGTAATGAGCAGTTCTTC; J gene: TRBJ2-1; D gene: TRBD2; clone size: many; V gene: TRBV7-2
CDR3 protein: CAWKANRGSHAQYF; CDR3 DNA: TGTGCCTGGAAAGCCAACCGGGGCTCCCATGCTCAGTACTTC; J gene: TRBJ2-5; D gene: -; clone size: few; V gene: TRBV30
CDR3 protein: CATRQSNTGELFF; CDR3 DNA: TGTGCCACCCGACAGTCTAACACCGGGGAGCTGTTTTTT; J gene: TRBJ2-2; D gene: -; clone size: -; V gene: TRBV6-1
CDR3 protein: CASSLDIQGYTF; CDR3 DNA: TGTGCCAGCAGCTTAGATATACAGGGCTACACCTTC; J gene: TRBJ1-2; D gene: -; clone size: -; V gene: TRBV7-9
CDR3 protein: CASSSRPGVSVVDGYTF; CDR3 DNA: TGCGCCAGCAGCTCGCGGCCAGGGGTATCTGTGGTGGATGGCTACACCTTC; J gene: TRBJ1-2; D gene: -; clone size: -; V gene: TRBV5-1
CDR3 protein: CAWRWGPSTDTQYF; CDR3 DNA: TGTGCCTGGAGGTGGGGTCCTAGCACAGATACGCAGTATTTT; J gene: TRBJ2-3; D gene: -; clone size: few; V gene: TRBV30
CDR3 protein: CSARGQEPTYDSYTF; CDR3 DNA: TGCAGTGCTAGGGGACAGGAACCTACCTATGATAGCTACACCTTC; J gene: TRBJ1-2; D gene: TRBD1; clone size: -; V gene: TRBV20-1
CDR3 protein: CASSIIAGGPYNEQFF; CDR3 DNA: TGTGCCAGCAGCATAATAGCGGGGGGCCCATACAATGAGCAGTTCTTC; J gene: TRBJ2-1; D gene: TRBD2; clone size: few; V gene: TRBV7-2
CDR3 protein: CASSLVPPEAFF; CDR3 DNA: TGTGCCAGCAGCTTAGTCCCCCCTGAAGCTTTCTTT; J gene: TRBJ1-1; D gene: -; clone size: few; V gene: TRBV7-9
CDR3 protein: CATSSGGHSNYGYTF; CDR3 DNA: TGTGCCACCAGCTCGGGGGGGCACTCTAACTATGGCTACACCTTC; J gene: TRBJ1-2; D gene: -; clone size: -; V gene: TRBV15
CDR3 protein: CASSFAEYQETQYF; CDR3 DNA: TGTGCCAGCAGCTTCGCAGAGTACCAAGAGACCCAGTACTTC; J gene: TRBJ2-5; D gene: -; clone size: few; V gene: TRBV7-9
CDR3 protein: CASSKKGGGELFF; CDR3 DNA: TGTGCCAGCAGCAAAAAAGGTGGCGGGGAGCTGTTTTTT; J gene: TRBJ2-2; D gene: -; clone size: many; V gene: TRBV7-9
CDR3 protein: CASVGDSSNQPQHF; CDR3 DNA: TGTGCTAGTGTAGGGGACAGTAGCAATCAGCCCCAGCATTTT; J gene: TRBJ1-5; D gene: TRBD1; clone size: -; V gene: TRBV12-5
CDR3 protein: CASSLGGNVNEQFF; CDR3 DNA: TGCGCCAGCAGCTTAGGCGGGAACGTGAATGAGCAGTTCTTC; J gene: TRBJ2-1; D gene: -; clone size: -; V gene: TRBV5-1
CDR3 protein: CASSLWSGSRETQYF; CDR3 DNA: TGTGCCAGCAGCTTATGGAGCGGGAGTAGAGAGACCCAGTACTTC; J gene: TRBJ2-5; D gene: TRBD2; clone size: -; V gene: TRBV7-9
CDR3 protein: CASRLTGSRNYGYTF; CDR3 DNA: TGTGCCAGCAGGCTAACCGGGAGCCGAAACTATGGCTACACCTTC; J gene: TRBJ1-2; D gene: -; clone size: -; V gene: TRBV12-3/TRBV12-4
CDR3 protein: CASSQTSVSSYNEQFF; CDR3 DNA: TGTGCCAGCAGCCAAACTAGCGTTAGCTCCTACAATGAGCAGTTCTTC; J gene: TRBJ2-1; D gene: TRBD2; clone size: -; V gene: TRBV7-3
CDR3 protein: CASSVDILYTEAFF; CDR3 DNA: TGTGCCAGCAGTGTGGACATTCTTTACACTGAAGCTTTCTTT; J gene: TRBJ1-1; D gene: -; clone size: many; V gene: TRBV2
CDR3 protein: CASSDRGGNEKLFF; CDR3 DNA: TGTGCCAGCAGCGACAGGGGAGGGAATGAAAAACTGTTTTTT; J gene: TRBJ1-4; D gene: TRBD1; clone size: few; V gene: TRBV5-8